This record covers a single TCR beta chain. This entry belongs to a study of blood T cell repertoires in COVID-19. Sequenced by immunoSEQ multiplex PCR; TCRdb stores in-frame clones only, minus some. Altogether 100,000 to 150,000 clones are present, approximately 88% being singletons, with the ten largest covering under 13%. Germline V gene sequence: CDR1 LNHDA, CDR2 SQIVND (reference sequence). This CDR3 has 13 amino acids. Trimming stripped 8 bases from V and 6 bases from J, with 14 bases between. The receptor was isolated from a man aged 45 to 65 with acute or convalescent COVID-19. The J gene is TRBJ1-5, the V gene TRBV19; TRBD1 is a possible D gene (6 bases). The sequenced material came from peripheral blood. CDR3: CASSYRESQPQHF. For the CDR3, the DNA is TGTGCCAGTTCTTACAGGGAGAGTCAGCCCCAGCATTTT.